The rows below give T cell receptor beta chains drawn from one sample of a study of T-cell reconstitution after alpha-beta-depleted transplantation in children. TCRdb called the PCR reads again in MiXCR, with one record for every CDR3 protein. The table records under 850,000 distinct CDR3 sequences, roughly 14% of them present only once. This sample comprised PBMCs, obtained before TCRalphabeta/CD19-depleted stem cell transplant. All receptors come from a girl aged 2-10 years with congenital amegakaryocytic thrombocytopenia, due to receive a stem cell transplant. CDR3s include the opening cysteine and the closing phenylalanine or tryptophan. Each record gives: D gene, V gene, clone size, J gene, CDR3 DNA, CDR3 protein. D genes are given only for firm matches. Clone size is stated in some rows and not others, as once, few, many or a class when expanded.

d_call: .; v_call: TRBV7-2; clone_size: .; j_call: TRBJ2-2; cdr3_nt: TGTGCCAGCAGCTTAGAAGGGACGAACACCGGGGAGCTGTTTTTT; cdr3_aa: CASSLEGTNTGELFF
d_call: .; v_call: TRBV12-3/TRBV12-4; clone_size: many; j_call: TRBJ1-3; cdr3_nt: TGTGCCAGCCAGGTCTCTGGAAACACCATATATTTT; cdr3_aa: CASQVSGNTIYF
d_call: .; v_call: TRBV10-3; clone_size: few; j_call: TRBJ1-2; cdr3_nt: TGTGCCATCAGCTCAGACAGGTCCTCGTATGGCTACACCTTC; cdr3_aa: CAISSDRSSYGYTF
d_call: TRBD2; v_call: TRBV7-8; clone_size: many; j_call: TRBJ2-7; cdr3_nt: TGTGCCAGCAGCTTAGCGGGAGGGCCGGGGGAGCAGTACTTC; cdr3_aa: CASSLAGGPGEQYF
d_call: TRBD2; v_call: TRBV20-1; clone_size: .; j_call: TRBJ2-1; cdr3_nt: TGCAGTGCGATTCTACTAGCGGGAGTCTCCTACAATGAGCAGTTCTTC; cdr3_aa: CSAILLAGVSYNEQFF
d_call: TRBD1; v_call: TRBV9; clone_size: many; j_call: TRBJ2-1; cdr3_nt: TGTGCCAGCAGCAGAACAGGGGGCAATGAGCAGTTCTTC; cdr3_aa: CASSRTGGNEQFF
d_call: .; v_call: TRBV10-2; clone_size: once; j_call: TRBJ2-3; cdr3_nt: TGCGCCAGCAGTGTGTGGGGCGCAGATATGCAGTATTTT; cdr3_aa: CASSVWGADMQYF
d_call: .; v_call: TRBV30; clone_size: .; j_call: TRBJ2-2; cdr3_nt: TGTGCCTGGAGTGCCCTGCCCAGGGGTGGGGAGCTGTTTTTT; cdr3_aa: CAWSALPRGGELFF
d_call: .; v_call: TRBV12-3/TRBV12-4; clone_size: .; j_call: TRBJ2-7; cdr3_nt: TGTGCCAGCAGCCCGATCGGTCCCGATACCTACGAGCAGTACTTC; cdr3_aa: CASSPIGPDTYEQYF
d_call: .; v_call: TRBV3-1; clone_size: many; j_call: TRBJ2-1; cdr3_nt: TGTGCCAGCAGCCAAGGGGGGTCGTCCTATGAGCAGTTCTTC; cdr3_aa: CASSQGGSSYEQFF
d_call: .; v_call: TRBV4-1; clone_size: .; j_call: TRBJ2-2; cdr3_nt: TGCGCCAGCAGCCCGACAGTCAACACCGGGGAGCTGTTTTTT; cdr3_aa: CASSPTVNTGELFF
d_call: .; v_call: TRBV27; clone_size: many; j_call: TRBJ1-2; cdr3_nt: TGTGCCAGCAGCCCAACAGGGCACGGCTACTATGGCTACACCTTC; cdr3_aa: CASSPTGHGYYGYTF
d_call: .; v_call: TRBV28; clone_size: few; j_call: TRBJ2-7; cdr3_nt: TGTGCCACCGGACTTTACAAACCCTCCGCCCCCTCCTACGAGCAGTACTTC; cdr3_aa: CATGLYKPSAPSYEQYF
d_call: .; v_call: TRBV20-1; clone_size: .; j_call: TRBJ2-1; cdr3_nt: TGCAGTGCCCCCCCGGGTTCCAGCGAGCAGTTCTTC; cdr3_aa: CSAPPGSSEQFF
d_call: .; v_call: TRBV20-1; clone_size: many; j_call: TRBJ2-7; cdr3_nt: TGCAGTGCTAGAGATCTGACGCGGGTCAACGAGCAGTACTTC; cdr3_aa: CSARDLTRVNEQYF
d_call: .; v_call: TRBV20-1; clone_size: .; j_call: TRBJ2-2; cdr3_nt: TGCAGTGCCGAAAGGACAGCACATACCGGGGAGCTGTTTTTT; cdr3_aa: CSAERTAHTGELFF
d_call: .; v_call: TRBV5-1; clone_size: .; j_call: TRBJ2-1; cdr3_nt: TGCGCCAGCACCCCCCTACCTGGCTACAATGAGCAGTTCTTC; cdr3_aa: CASTPLPGYNEQFF
d_call: TRBD2; v_call: TRBV20-1; clone_size: .; j_call: TRBJ2-3; cdr3_nt: TGCAGTGCCTGCACTAGCGGGAAGCATACGCAGTATTTT; cdr3_aa: CSACTSGKHTQYF
d_call: .; v_call: TRBV7-9; clone_size: few; j_call: TRBJ2-5; cdr3_nt: TGTGCCAGCAGCTTATCCCCGAGCAGGATGGGAGAGACCCAGTACTTC; cdr3_aa: CASSLSPSRMGETQYF
d_call: .; v_call: TRBV20-1; clone_size: .; j_call: TRBJ2-3; cdr3_nt: TGCATTGCTAGAGGCGGCAGGTTCACAGATACGCAGTATTTT; cdr3_aa: CIARGGRFTDTQYF
d_call: TRBD2; v_call: TRBV12-3/TRBV12-4; clone_size: many; j_call: TRBJ2-7; cdr3_nt: TGTGCCAGCAGTTTCAACCTAGCGGACAACGAGCAGTACTTC; cdr3_aa: CASSFNLADNEQYF
d_call: .; v_call: TRBV5-1; clone_size: many; j_call: TRBJ1-5; cdr3_nt: TGCGCCAGCGCTAGAACAGGGCCCAATCAGCCCCAGCATTTT; cdr3_aa: CASARTGPNQPQHF
d_call: .; v_call: TRBV20-1; clone_size: many; j_call: TRBJ2-1; cdr3_nt: TGCAGTGCTAGAGACAACTACAATGAGCAGTTCTTC; cdr3_aa: CSARDNYNEQFF
d_call: .; v_call: TRBV15; clone_size: .; j_call: TRBJ1-1; cdr3_nt: TGTGCCACCAGCACCAATCGGGGGGGGAACACTGAAGCTTTCTTT; cdr3_aa: CATSTNRGGNTEAFF
d_call: .; v_call: TRBV6-2/TRBV6-3; clone_size: .; j_call: TRBJ1-2; cdr3_nt: TGTGCCAGCAGCCCCGAACGGTATGGCTACACCTTC; cdr3_aa: CASSPERYGYTF
d_call: .; v_call: TRBV7-6; clone_size: few; j_call: TRBJ2-2; cdr3_nt: TGTGCCAGCAGCTTAAACAGGGTAGAAAAGTCCGGGGAGCTGTTTTTT; cdr3_aa: CASSLNRVEKSGELFF
d_call: .; v_call: TRBV29-1; clone_size: .; j_call: TRBJ2-1; cdr3_nt: TGCAGCGCTCAACTAAGTTCGTCTATTCAGGATGAGCAGTTCTTC; cdr3_aa: CSAQLSSSIQDEQFF
d_call: .; v_call: TRBV7-9; clone_size: many; j_call: TRBJ1-6; cdr3_nt: TGTGCCAGCAGCCAGAGTCCCAGCAATCATTCACCCCTCCACTTT; cdr3_aa: CASSQSPSNHSPLHF
d_call: TRBD1; v_call: TRBV29-1; clone_size: many; j_call: TRBJ2-5; cdr3_nt: TGCAGCGCGGTGACAGGGAAGATTGAAGAGACCCAGTACTTC; cdr3_aa: CSAVTGKIEETQYF
d_call: .; v_call: TRBV20-1; clone_size: many; j_call: TRBJ2-2; cdr3_nt: TGCAGTGCTAGAATTCAGGGCGGCACCGGGGAGCTGTTTTTT; cdr3_aa: CSARIQGGTGELFF
d_call: .; v_call: TRBV28; clone_size: many; j_call: TRBJ2-5; cdr3_nt: TGTGCCAGCAGTTCCCACCGGAGGCAAGAGACCCAGTACTTC; cdr3_aa: CASSSHRRQETQYF
d_call: .; v_call: TRBV5-5; clone_size: .; j_call: TRBJ2-7; cdr3_nt: TGTGCCAGCAGCTTGAGGGTTGGGCGGGTAGGCTCCTACGAGCAGTACTTC; cdr3_aa: CASSLRVGRVGSYEQYF
d_call: TRBD1; v_call: TRBV7-6; clone_size: .; j_call: TRBJ1-1; cdr3_nt: TGTGCCAGCAGCTTAGCACCGTTCACAGGGGCGGACAGTGAAGCTTTCTTT; cdr3_aa: CASSLAPFTGADSEAFF
d_call: .; v_call: TRBV5-1; clone_size: many; j_call: TRBJ2-1; cdr3_nt: TGCGCCAGCCGCTTCACGAGCTCCTACAATGAGCAGTTCTTC; cdr3_aa: CASRFTSSYNEQFF
d_call: TRBD2; v_call: TRBV11-1; clone_size: many; j_call: TRBJ2-1; cdr3_nt: TGTGCCAGCAGCTTAGGGTTTGTGTCTAGCGGCTCCTACAATGAGCAGTTCTTC; cdr3_aa: CASSLGFVSSGSYNEQFF
d_call: TRBD1; v_call: TRBV25-1; clone_size: .; j_call: TRBJ1-1; cdr3_nt: TGTGCCAGCAGTGTCAGGGGGGGGAAGGCTGAAGCTTTCTTT; cdr3_aa: CASSVRGGKAEAFF
d_call: .; v_call: TRBV10-3; clone_size: many; j_call: TRBJ1-4; cdr3_nt: TGTGCTACAGGGACCGTTAATGAAAAACTGTTTTTT; cdr3_aa: CATGTVNEKLFF
d_call: .; v_call: TRBV2; clone_size: .; j_call: TRBJ2-1; cdr3_nt: TGTGCCAGCAGTCAAGGTAGCGAGAATGAGCAGTTCTTC; cdr3_aa: CASSQGSENEQFF
d_call: TRBD2; v_call: TRBV6-1; clone_size: .; j_call: TRBJ2-3; cdr3_nt: TGTGCCAGCGGGGGGACTAGCGGGAGCCTAGATACGCAGTATTTT; cdr3_aa: CASGGTSGSLDTQYF
d_call: .; v_call: TRBV12-3/TRBV12-4; clone_size: many; j_call: TRBJ1-3; cdr3_nt: TGTGCCAGCAGTTCCCCAGGGGTTGGTGGAAACACCATATATTTT; cdr3_aa: CASSSPGVGGNTIYF
d_call: .; v_call: TRBV14; clone_size: .; j_call: TRBJ2-7; cdr3_nt: TGTGCCAGCAGCCAAGATCTAGCCCGCGAGCAGTACTTC; cdr3_aa: CASSQDLAREQYF
d_call: .; v_call: TRBV7-9; clone_size: .; j_call: TRBJ2-7; cdr3_nt: TGTGCCAGCAGCTTCCTCATGGACGAGCAGTACTTC; cdr3_aa: CASSFLMDEQYF
d_call: .; v_call: TRBV9; clone_size: many; j_call: TRBJ2-4; cdr3_nt: TGTGCCAGCAGCGAGGTGGGGATAGCCAAAAACATTCAGTACTTC; cdr3_aa: CASSEVGIAKNIQYF
d_call: .; v_call: TRBV18; clone_size: many; j_call: TRBJ1-3; cdr3_nt: TGTGCCAGCTCACCGGGGGCCTACTCTGGAAACACCATATATTTT; cdr3_aa: CASSPGAYSGNTIYF
d_call: .; v_call: TRBV20-1; clone_size: many; j_call: TRBJ2-1; cdr3_nt: TGCAGTGCCAGACCAGAGGTGGGCTACAATGAGCAGTTCTTC; cdr3_aa: CSARPEVGYNEQFF
d_call: .; v_call: TRBV2; clone_size: .; j_call: TRBJ2-2; cdr3_nt: TGTGCCAGTGACGCCCCCAGGGAGAGTGGCACCGGGGAGCTGTTTTTT; cdr3_aa: CASDAPRESGTGELFF
d_call: .; v_call: TRBV27; clone_size: many; j_call: TRBJ2-7; cdr3_nt: TGTGCCAGCAGTTTGGGGATCTCCCAATACGAGCAGTACTTC; cdr3_aa: CASSLGISQYEQYF
d_call: .; v_call: TRBV10-2; clone_size: many; j_call: TRBJ2-1; cdr3_nt: TGCGCCAGCAGTGAGTCCCGGTCGGCGGATCCTTACAATGAGCAGTTCTTC; cdr3_aa: CASSESRSADPYNEQFF
d_call: .; v_call: TRBV5-4; clone_size: few; j_call: TRBJ2-7; cdr3_nt: TGTGCCAGCAGCTCAAGGGACGAGCAGTACTTC; cdr3_aa: CASSSRDEQYF
d_call: .; v_call: TRBV12-3/TRBV12-4; clone_size: many; j_call: TRBJ1-2; cdr3_nt: TGTGCCAGCAGTCCTACAGACCGGAACTATGGCTACACCTTC; cdr3_aa: CASSPTDRNYGYTF
d_call: TRBD2; v_call: TRBV5-6; clone_size: few; j_call: TRBJ2-2; cdr3_nt: TGTGCCAGCAGCGACCAGGCGGGACTAGGGCCCACCGGGGAGCTGTTTTTT; cdr3_aa: CASSDQAGLGPTGELFF
d_call: TRBD2; v_call: TRBV20-1; clone_size: many; j_call: TRBJ2-7; cdr3_nt: TGCAGTGCTAAGAGCGTAGCGGGAGTCGGTTACGAGCAGTACTTC; cdr3_aa: CSAKSVAGVGYEQYF
d_call: .; v_call: TRBV5-5; clone_size: few; j_call: TRBJ2-5; cdr3_nt: TGTGCCAGCAGCTTGATCGGACTCCAAGAGACCCAGTACTTC; cdr3_aa: CASSLIGLQETQYF